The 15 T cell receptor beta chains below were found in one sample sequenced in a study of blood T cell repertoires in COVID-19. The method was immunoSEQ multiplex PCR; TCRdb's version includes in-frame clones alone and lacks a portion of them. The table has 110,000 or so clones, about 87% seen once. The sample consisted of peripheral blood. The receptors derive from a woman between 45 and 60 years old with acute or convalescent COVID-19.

CDR3 in DNA: TGTGCCAGCAGCGTAGGCCCCTTCACAGGGAACACTGAAGCTTTCTTT. It encodes CASSVGPFTGNTEAFF. This sequence joins TRBV9 and TRBJ1-1, with D maybe TRBD1 (5 bases). From germline, CDR1 is SGDLS and CDR2 YYNGEE. There are 16 residues in the CDR3. V lost 0 bases, J lost 1 base, and 13 bases lay in between.

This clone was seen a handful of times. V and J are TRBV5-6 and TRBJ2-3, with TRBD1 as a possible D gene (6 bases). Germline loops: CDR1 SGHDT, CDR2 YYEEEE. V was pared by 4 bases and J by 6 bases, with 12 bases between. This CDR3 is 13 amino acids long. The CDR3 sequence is CASSRGQGDTQYF. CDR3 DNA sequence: TGTGCCAGCAGCCGTGGTCAGGGGGATACGCAGTATTTT.

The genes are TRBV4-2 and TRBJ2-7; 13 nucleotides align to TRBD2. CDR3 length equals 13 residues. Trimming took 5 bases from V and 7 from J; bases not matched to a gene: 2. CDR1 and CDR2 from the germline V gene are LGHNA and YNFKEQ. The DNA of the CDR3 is TGTGCCAGCAGCTTGGGACTAGCGGGGGAGCAGTACTTC. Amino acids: CASSLGLAGEQYF.

The CDR3 nucleotides read TGCAGCGTTGAGTTTATAGACTACCAAGAGACCCAGTACTTC. It codes for CSVEFIDYQETQYF. The J gene is TRBJ2-5, the V gene TRBV29-1, with no clear D. V was clipped by 3 bases and J by 0 bases, with 11 bases between them. From germline, CDR1 is SQVTM and CDR2 ANQGSEA. The CDR3 totals 14 residues.

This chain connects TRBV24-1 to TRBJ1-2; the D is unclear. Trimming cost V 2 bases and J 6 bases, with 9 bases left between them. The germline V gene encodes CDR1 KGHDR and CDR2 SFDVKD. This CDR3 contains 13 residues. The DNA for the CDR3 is TGTGCCACCAGTGATTCCGGTTTCGATGGCTACACCTTC. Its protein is CATSDSGFDGYTF.

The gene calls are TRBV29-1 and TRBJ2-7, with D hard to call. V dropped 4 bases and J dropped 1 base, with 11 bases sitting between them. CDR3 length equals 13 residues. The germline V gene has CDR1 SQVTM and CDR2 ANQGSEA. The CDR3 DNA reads TGCAGCGTTGCCCCAGGTGGGTCCTACGAGCAGTACTTC. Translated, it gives CSVAPGGSYEQYF.

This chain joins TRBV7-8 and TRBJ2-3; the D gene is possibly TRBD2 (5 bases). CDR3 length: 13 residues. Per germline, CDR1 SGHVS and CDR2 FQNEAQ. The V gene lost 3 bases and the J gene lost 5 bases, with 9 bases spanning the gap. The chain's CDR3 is CASSFEGQDTQYF. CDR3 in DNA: TGTGCCAGCAGCTTTGAGGGCCAAGATACGCAGTATTTT.

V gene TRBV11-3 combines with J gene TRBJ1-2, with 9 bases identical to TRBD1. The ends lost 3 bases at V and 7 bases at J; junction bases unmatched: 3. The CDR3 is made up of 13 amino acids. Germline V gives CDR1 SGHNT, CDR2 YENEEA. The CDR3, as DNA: TGTGCCAGCAGCTTCGACAGGGGGTTTGGCTACACCTTC. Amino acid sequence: CASSFDRGFGYTF. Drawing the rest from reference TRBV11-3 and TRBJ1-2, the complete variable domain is EAGVVQSPRYKIIEKKQPVAFWCNPISGHNTLYWYLQNLGQGPELLIRYENEEAVDDSQLPKDRFSAERLKGVDSTLKIQPAELGDSAVYLCASSFDRGFGYTFGSGTRLTVV.

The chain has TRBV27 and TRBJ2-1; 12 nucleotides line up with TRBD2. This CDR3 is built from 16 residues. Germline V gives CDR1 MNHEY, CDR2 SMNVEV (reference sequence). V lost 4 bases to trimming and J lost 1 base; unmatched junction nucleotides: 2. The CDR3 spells CASSSTSGSSYNEQFF. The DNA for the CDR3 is TGTGCCAGCAGTTCGACTAGCGGGAGTTCCTACAATGAGCAGTTCTTC.

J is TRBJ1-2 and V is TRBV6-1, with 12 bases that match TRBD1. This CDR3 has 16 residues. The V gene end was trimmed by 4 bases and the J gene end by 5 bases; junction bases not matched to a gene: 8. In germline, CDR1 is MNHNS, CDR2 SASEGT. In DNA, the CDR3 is TGTGCCAGCAGTGTCCCGGGACAGGGGGCCGGGTATGGCTACACCTTC. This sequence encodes CASSVPGQGAGYGYTF.

The CDR3, as DNA: TGTGCCAGCAGCTTTGGACAGCCTGCAACTAATGAAAAACTGTTTTTT. Protein: CASSFGQPATNEKLFF. This rearrangement joins TRBV5-4 to TRBJ1-4; D is possibly TRBD1 (6 bases). Germline V gene data show CDR1 as SGHNT and CDR2 as YYREEE (reference sequence). There are 16 residues in the CDR3. V lost 2 bases to trimming and J lost 0 bases, with 11 bases between them.

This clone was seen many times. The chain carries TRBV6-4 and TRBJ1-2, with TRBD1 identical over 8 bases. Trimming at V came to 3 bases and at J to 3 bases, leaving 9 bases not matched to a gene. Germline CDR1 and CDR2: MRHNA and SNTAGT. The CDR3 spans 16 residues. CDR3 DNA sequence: TGTGCCAGCAGTGAAATTCAGGGGGCTACTGACTATGGCTACACCTTC. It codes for CASSEIQGATDYGYTF.

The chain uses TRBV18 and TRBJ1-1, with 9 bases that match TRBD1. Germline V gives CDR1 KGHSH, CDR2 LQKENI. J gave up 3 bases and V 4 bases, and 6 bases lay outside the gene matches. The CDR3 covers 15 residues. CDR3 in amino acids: CASSRGTGRDTEAFF. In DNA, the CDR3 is TGTGCCAGCTCACGAGGGACAGGGAGGGACACTGAAGCTTTCTTT.

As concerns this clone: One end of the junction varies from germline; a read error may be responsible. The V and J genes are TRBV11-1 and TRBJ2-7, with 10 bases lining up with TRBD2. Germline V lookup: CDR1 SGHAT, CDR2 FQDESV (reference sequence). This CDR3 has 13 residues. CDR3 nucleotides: TGTGCCAGCAGCCCACTACTAGCGGGGCAAAAGCGGTTC. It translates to CASSPLLAGQKRF.

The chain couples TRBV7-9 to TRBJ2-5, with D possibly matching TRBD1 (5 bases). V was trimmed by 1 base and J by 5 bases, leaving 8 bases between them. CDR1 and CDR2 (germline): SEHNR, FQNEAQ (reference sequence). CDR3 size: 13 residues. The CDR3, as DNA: TGTGCCAGCAGCTTAGGGGGCCTGGAGACCCAGTACTTC. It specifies CASSLGGLETQYF.